This T cell receptor beta chain was sequenced during a study of CD8 T cells in ankylosing spondylitis. This clonotype was found a few times. Its antigen remains unknown. TCR beta libraries were made by quantitative 5'-RACE with molecular barcodes. From the 5' RACE reads, TCRdb called clonotypes with MiXCR, one entry per CDR3 protein. The sample yields fewer than 750,000 distinct CDR3 sequences, 19% seen once. This CDR3 is built from 17 residues. Germline V gene sequence: CDR1 SGDLS, CDR2 YYNGEE. With V trimmed by 4 bases and J by 9 bases, 13 bases remained unmatched. Study-wide findings and caveats: Reportedly, significant enrichment of disease-linked clones occurred in matched ankylosing spondylitis synovial fluid. Made up of eight highly homologous variants, a TCR beta motif appeared characteristic of ankylosing spondylitis blood.

This rearrangement joins TRBV9 to TRBJ2-1; 13 nucleotides align to TRBD2. Specimen: blood, either unsorted or a sorted T cell fraction (not recorded which). This clonotype was obtained from a male donor with ankylosing spondylitis. CDR3 sequence reads: CASSPERGLAGSGEQFF. CDR3 nucleotide sequence: TGTGCCAGCAGCCCCGAGAGGGGACTAGCGGGATCGGGTGAGCAGTTCTTC.